This record looks at one T cell receptor (beta chain) sequence and its context. Individuals aged about 18 to 100 years were recruited from 24 US areas. The source of the sample is a study of blood T cell repertoires in COVID-19. The overall study: Sites in the United States, Italy and Spain provided acute and convalescent COVID-19 samples.

Repertoires were generated with immunoSEQ multiplex PCR, while TCRdb's copy carries only in-frame clones and drops some. The sample lists 300,000 to 450,000 clones, around 87% occurring once. Trimming stripped 2 bases from V and 4 bases from J, with 20 bases between. The CDR3 is made up of 18 amino acids. Germline V CDR1 and CDR2: MNHEY, SVGEGT. The rearrangement links TRBV6-2 or TRBV6-3 to TRBJ2-2; a possible D gene is TRBD1 (7 bases). The source of this sequence is a man aged 40-49 years in a cohort exposed to, infected with or recovered from COVID-19 (not recorded which). The specimen sequenced was PBMCs or T cells enriched from blood (not recorded which). The CDR3 bases are TGTGCCAGCAGTTACCAACGCGGCGGGACAGCGCTCACCGGGGAGCTGTTTTTT. Translated: CASSYQRGGTALTGELFF.